The TCR beta chain under discussion was sequenced for a study of T cells in narcolepsy. About the study: Patients with NT1 or NT2 and healthy control donors were enrolled.

Sequenced by immunoSEQ multiplex PCR; TCRdb stores in-frame clones only, minus some. The data hold about 31,000 clones, with around 80% observed a single time. This clone has only a few counts. Its antigen is as yet unknown. Notes on the study in general: Autoreactive HCRT-specific and TRIB2-specific clonotypes were marked in same-patient CSF-versus-blood CD4+ comparisons.

The sequenced sample was CD45RA- memory CD4+ T cells from PBMCs. The sequence was obtained from a human donor with narcolepsy.

CDR3 sequence (DNA): TGTGCCAGCAGTCCCGGACAGGGTAGCAATCAGCCCCAGCATTTT. As protein: CASSPGQGSNQPQHF. V and J are TRBV6-6 and TRBJ1-5; 8 bases are a match to TRBD1. This CDR3 spans 15 amino acids. Unmatched junction bases numbered 3, after V lost 5 bases and J lost 0 bases. Germline CDR1 and CDR2: MNHNY and SVGAGI (reference sequence).